These 28 T cell receptor beta chains were all obtained from the same sample, sequenced in a study of blood T cell repertoires in COVID-19. TCRdb keeps only in-frame clones here, not all; method: immunoSEQ multiplex PCR. The sample lists under 250,000 clones; approximately 81% were seen once. The specimen sequenced was peripheral blood. These receptor sequences come from a woman over 75 with acute or convalescent COVID-19.

This sequence joins TRBV28 and TRBJ1-4; 9 positions match TRBD1. The V gene's germline CDR1 is MDHEN and CDR2 SYDVKM. The V gene end was trimmed by 3 bases and the J gene end by 7 bases; junction bases not matched to a gene: 6. CDR3 length: 15 residues. This chain's CDR3 is CASSFGDRGSEKLFF. The CDR3, as DNA: TGTGCCAGCAGTTTCGGTGACAGGGGGAGTGAAAAACTGTTTTTT.

This clone was seen once. V is TRBV27 and J is TRBJ1-6, with D perhaps TRBD1 (5 bases). The germline V gene has CDR1 MNHEY and CDR2 SMNVEV (reference sequence). Between the trimmed V and J ends, which lost 3 bases and 10 bases, there was a span of 13 bases. The CDR3 consists of 14 residues. CDR3 sequence: CASSLLGGGSPLHF. In nucleotides, the CDR3 is TGTGCCAGCAGTTTGCTGGGGGGAGGCTCACCCCTCCACTTT.

This rearrangement joins TRBV27 to TRBJ1-1; D is perhaps TRBD1 (5 bases). From germline, CDR1 is MNHEY and CDR2 SMNVEV (reference sequence). The CDR3 has 15 amino acids. The V end was cut by 3 bases, the J end by 4 bases, with 15 bases between. The CDR3 coding sequence is TGTGCCAGCAGTTTCAGAGGGGCGGGAGGCACTGAAGCTTTCTTT. Translating gives CASSFRGAGGTEAFF.

V gene TRBV10-3 combines with J gene TRBJ2-3; 11 bases match TRBD2. The germline V gene encodes CDR1 ENHRY and CDR2 SYGVKD. The V gene end was trimmed by 4 bases and the J gene end by 0 bases; junction bases not matched to a gene: 0. This CDR3 comprises 15 residues. This CDR3 is CAISASGGSTDTQYF. DNA of the CDR3: TGTGCCATCAGTGCTAGCGGGGGGAGCACAGATACGCAGTATTTT.

CDR3 region: CASRRYSGGAGYGYTF. For the CDR3, the DNA is TGTGCCAGCAGGCGTTACTCAGGGGGCGCAGGCTATGGCTACACCTTC. V usage is TRBV27 and J usage is TRBJ1-2; 8 bases are shared with TRBD1. The CDR3 spans 16 residues. V lost 6 bases and J lost 4; bases outside the gene matches: 13. Germline CDR1 and CDR2: MNHEY and SMNVEV (reference sequence).

The chain is built from TRBV6-1 and TRBJ1-2, with D possibly TRBD1 on 5 matching bases. From germline, CDR1 is MNHNS and CDR2 SASEGT. This CDR3 comprises 14 residues. The V and J ends lost 3 bases and 4 bases respectively, with 12 bases between them. For the CDR3, the DNA is TGTGCCAGCAGTGACAGGGCCCCCGTCTATGGCTACACCTTC. This codes for CASSDRAPVYGYTF.

This chain uses TRBV5-1 with TRBJ1-1; 9 bases are shared with TRBD1. The CDR3 has 15 amino acids. J was trimmed by 4 bases and V by 2 bases; bases with no gene match: 6. Germline CDR1 is SGHRS and CDR2 is YFSETQ. The CDR3 coding sequence is TGCGCCAGCAGCTTTTCCACAGGGGGCGCCACTGAAGCTTTCTTT. This encodes CASSFSTGGATEAFF.

The V gene is TRBV6-5, the J gene TRBJ2-2; D is undetermined. Germline V lookup: CDR1 MNHEY, CDR2 SVGAGI. CDR3 length equals 12 residues. V was pared by 5 bases and J by 3 bases, with 4 bases between. CDR3 protein: CASSPDTGELFF. The CDR3 DNA reads TGTGCCAGCAGTCCGGACACCGGGGAGCTGTTTTTT.

The chain couples TRBV7-9 to TRBJ1-2; 10 bases match TRBD1. Germline-derived CDR1 and CDR2 are SEHNR and FQNEAQ (reference sequence). The V segment lost 6 bases and the J segment 5 bases; nucleotides outside the gene matches: 3. The CDR3 sequence is 13 residues long. CDR3 region: CASRAGQGYGYTF. CDR3 sequence (DNA): TGTGCCAGCAGGGCGGGACAGGGGTATGGCTACACCTTC.

The rearrangement uses TRBV20-1 and TRBJ1-1, with 7 positions matching TRBD1. There are 11 residues in the CDR3. Germline CDR1 is DFQATT and CDR2 is SNEGSKA (reference sequence). V lost 6 bases, J lost 9 bases, and 7 bases stayed unmatched. CDR3 nucleotide sequence: TGCAGTGCCGGGACAGAGACTAAAGCTTTCTTT. Its translation: CSAGTETKAFF.

The chain couples TRBV7-2 to TRBJ2-7; the match to TRBD2 covers 7 bases. Looked up from germline, CDR1 is SGHTA and CDR2 is FQGNSA. CDR3 length equals 15 residues. J gave up 3 bases and V 5 bases, and 10 bases lay outside the gene matches. The chain's CDR3 is CASSPRAGDYYEQYF. The CDR3 DNA reads TGTGCCAGCAGCCCAAGAGCTGGGGACTACTACGAGCAGTACTTC. Filled out from reference TRBV7-2 and TRBJ2-7, the complete variable domain reads GAGVSQSPSNKVTEKGKDVELRCDPISGHTALYWYRQSLGQGLEFLIYFQGNSAPDKSGLPSDRFSAERTGGSVSTLTIQRTQQEDSAVYLCASSPRAGDYYEQYFGPGTRLTVT.

On this clone itself: Within the sample, other DNA sequences also encode this same CDR3. The chain combines TRBV12-3 or TRBV12-4 with TRBJ1-2; D gene ambiguous. This CDR3 contains 13 residues. V lost 1 base and J 2 bases, leaving 5 bases between the germline ends. CDR3 residues: CASSLDSNYGYTF. In nucleotides, the CDR3 is TGTGCCAGCAGTTTAGACAGCAACTATGGCTACACCTTC.

The chain has TRBV15 and TRBJ2-5; a possible D gene is TRBD1 (9 bases). This CDR3 is 17 amino acids long. The V gene's germline CDR1 is LNHNV and CDR2 YYDKDF (reference sequence). The ends were cut back, 8 bases at V and 1 base at J, with 23 bases in the middle. CDR3: CATRRGGGQGPQETQYF. Written as DNA, the CDR3 is TGTGCCACCCGTCGGGGGGGAGGACAGGGGCCCCAAGAGACCCAGTACTTC.

V usage is TRBV7-8 and J usage is TRBJ1-2, with no clear D. The V and J ends lost 5 bases and 5 bases respectively, with 12 bases between them. The CDR3 loop spans 13 amino acids. From germline, CDR1 is SGHVS and CDR2 FQNEAQ. CDR3 bases: TGTGCCAGCAGCCGCGGCGTACAGTATGGCTACACCTTC. This translates into CASSRGVQYGYTF.

This clone was seen a few times. This rearrangement joins TRBV28 to TRBJ1-6, with TRBD1 matching over 7 bases. Per the germline V gene, CDR1 is MDHEN and CDR2 is SYDVKM. The CDR3 contains 13 residues. The junction had 5 bases not matched to a gene; V was cut back by 6 bases and J by 9 bases. In DNA, the CDR3 is TGTGCCAGCAGCCTGGACAGGCGTTCACCCCTCCACTTT. Protein product: CASSLDRRSPLHF.

The rearrangement links TRBV5-6 to TRBJ1-6; TRBD1 matches at 8 bases. Germline CDR1 and CDR2: SGHDT and YYEEEE. The CDR3 has 15 residues. The V segment lost 0 bases and the J segment 5 bases; nucleotides outside the gene matches: 1. The CDR3 bases are TGTGCCAGCAGCTTGGTGGGACAGGATAATTCACCCCTCCACTTT. Translating it yields CASSLVGQDNSPLHF.

The V and J genes are TRBV5-6 and TRBJ1-1; 7 bases are shared with TRBD1. This CDR3 spans 15 amino acids. Germline V lookup: CDR1 SGHDT, CDR2 YYEEEE. The V gene end was trimmed by 6 bases and the J gene end by 0 bases; junction bases not matched to a gene: 8. The CDR3 DNA sequence: TGTGCCAGCACACGACAGGGTCTAATGAACACTGAAGCTTTCTTT. Protein: CASTRQGLMNTEAFF.

The chain couples TRBV2 to TRBJ1-6; TRBD1 is a possible D gene (5 bases). V was pared by 10 bases and J by 9 bases, with 16 bases between. The CDR3 loop spans 13 amino acids. The germline CDR1 and CDR2 sequences are SNHLY and FYNNEI. CDR3 amino acids: CANQDRTASPLHF. CDR3 in DNA: TGTGCCAACCAAGACAGAACCGCTTCACCCCTCCACTTT. The whole variable domain, filled in from reference TRBV2 and TRBJ1-6, reads EPEVTQTPSHQVTQMGQEVILRCVPISNHLYFYWYRQILGQKVEFLVSFYNNEISEKSEIFDDQFSVERPDGSNFTLKIRSTKLEDSAMYFCANQDRTASPLHFGNGTRLTVT.

The sample holds one count of this clone. For the CDR3, the DNA is TGTGCCCCAACCGGGACAGTCTCCTACGAGCAGTACTTC. This translates into CAPTGTVSYEQYF. V is TRBV24-1 and J is TRBJ2-7, with 7 bases identical to TRBD1. Trimming cost V 12 bases and J 0 bases; bases outside gene matches: 7. The CDR3 has 13 amino acids. Germline V gene data show CDR1 as KGHDR and CDR2 as SFDVKD.

CDR3 in DNA: TGTGCCAGCAGTGAAGCGCAGGGCTCGGGTAACAATGAGCAGTTCTTC. It encodes CASSEAQGSGNNEQFF. This rearrangement joins TRBV6-1 to TRBJ2-1; TRBD1 is a possible D gene (5 bases). V dropped 0 bases and J dropped 5 bases, with 14 bases sitting between them. Germline V gene sequence: CDR1 MNHNS, CDR2 SASEGT. CDR3 length: 16 amino acids.

The chain couples TRBV11-2 to TRBJ1-3, with TRBD1 as a possible D gene (5 bases). The V gene's germline CDR1 is SGHAT and CDR2 FQNNGV. The CDR3 has 15 amino acids. V lost 7 bases and J lost 3, with 16 bases in between. The CDR3 sequence: CASTRRGAGGNTIYF. The CDR3 coding sequence is TGTGCCAGCACCCGCCGCGGGGCCGGTGGAAACACCATATATTTT.

J is TRBJ1-3 and V is TRBV28; D may be TRBD1 (6 bases). CDR1 MDHEN and CDR2 SYDVKM come from the germline V gene. Trimming left V 8 bases short and J 1 base short, with 12 bases between. The CDR3 has 14 residues. The CDR3 spells CASLHRASGNTIYF. Here the CDR3 DNA reads TGTGCCAGCCTCCACAGGGCGTCTGGAAACACCATATATTTT.

The chain has TRBV7-2 and TRBJ1-6; D is ambiguous. The CDR3 has 13 residues. Looked up from germline, CDR1 is SGHTA and CDR2 is FQGNSA. The ends were cut back, 4 bases at V and 7 bases at J, with 8 bases in the middle. The CDR3 loop reads CASSSSGNSPLHF. The DNA for the CDR3 is TGTGCCAGCAGCTCCTCCGGGAATTCACCCCTCCACTTT.

The chain couples TRBV14 to TRBJ2-5; D is possibly TRBD2 (5 bases). The ends were cut back, 4 bases at V and 4 bases at J, with 19 bases in the middle. The V gene's germline CDR1 is SGHDN and CDR2 FVKESK. This CDR3 comprises 16 residues. The CDR3 DNA reads TGTGCCAGCAGCCTGCGGGCGCCTGCCCTGAGAGAGACCCAGTACTTC. Translating it yields CASSLRAPALRETQYF.

The rearrangement joins TRBV5-1 to TRBJ2-7, with 7 bases matching TRBD1. The CDR3 extends over 14 amino acids. The germline V gene has CDR1 SGHRS and CDR2 YFSETQ. V was pared by 3 bases and J by 7 bases, with 10 bases of the junction left unmatched. The CDR3 spells CASSSRQGSGEQYF. The CDR3, as DNA: TGCGCCAGCAGCTCCCGACAGGGATCGGGAGAGCAGTACTTC.

The CDR3 region has the DNA TGTGCCAGTAGACCGGGGGTAGAGAATTCACCCCTCCACTTT. This codes for CASRPGVENSPLHF. V usage is TRBV19 and J usage is TRBJ1-6; maybe TRBD1 (5 bases). Germline V lookup: CDR1 LNHDA, CDR2 SQIVND (reference sequence). Deletions cut 6 bases from V and 7 bases from J, with 13 bases between. CDR3 length: 14 residues.

The chain uses TRBV7-9 and TRBJ2-1, with TRBD2 as a possible D gene (6 bases). There are 15 residues in the CDR3. Per the germline V gene, CDR1 is SEHNR and CDR2 is FQNEAQ (reference sequence). The germline V and J ends were trimmed by 6 bases and 1 base, with 13 bases remaining between them. This chain's CDR3 is CASSPAGPSYNEQFF. The DNA of the CDR3 is TGTGCCAGCAGTCCCGCGGGGCCTTCCTACAATGAGCAGTTCTTC.

There are a few counts of this clone. The CDR3 spells CASSSRLAGGTDTQYF. The CDR3 bases are TGTGCCAGCAGCTCCCGACTAGCGGGAGGGACAGATACGCAGTATTTT. V and J are TRBV7-2 and TRBJ2-3, with 14 bases aligning to TRBD2. Germline CDR1 and CDR2: SGHTA and FQGNSA. V trimming: 4 bases; J trimming: 3 bases; junction bases outside the gene matches: 3. The CDR3 runs to 16 residues.